This TCR beta chain was identified in a study of cytomegalovirus exposure and HLA in healthy donors. The PCR had 60 Vbeta and 13 Jbeta primers. Using immunoSEQ multiplex PCR, the repertoire was profiled, and TCRdb retains in-frame clones only, with some absent. The data contain approximately 130,000 clones, 70% to 75% of them singletons. As to this clone: Its specificity is not known.

Study findings and constraints: TCR beta V segments were, for the most part, productive about 90% or about 30% of the time in an earlier analysis.

V was shortened by 3 bases and J by 10 bases, with 8 bases between the two germline ends. Looked up from germline, CDR1 is SGHRS and CDR2 is YFSETQ. The CDR3 runs 11 residues. The sequenced material came from PBMCs. The TCR sequence derives from a man aged 30 to 45 in good health and CMV-seronegative. The V and J genes are TRBV5-1 and TRBJ1-5; no definite D call. The CDR3 bases are TGCGCCAGCAGCTCGAGACACCCCCAGCATTTT. It is translated as CASSSRHPQHF.